Presented here are 15 T cell receptor beta chains from one specimen sequenced in a study of blood T cell repertoires in COVID-19. Clones were read by immunoSEQ multiplex PCR, and TCRdb kept only the in-frame ones, dropping some. Among more than 110,000 clones listed, under 80% were seen once. Sequenced material: peripheral blood. The receptors come from an elderly man with acute or convalescent COVID-19.

The rearrangement uses TRBV7-2 and TRBJ1-1; the D gene is possibly TRBD1 (5 bases). CDR1 SGHTA and CDR2 FQGNSA come from the germline V gene. The CDR3 totals 13 residues. V shed 1 base and J shed 7 bases, with 10 bases lying between them. The CDR3 region is CASSLEGYVEAFF. The CDR3 region has the DNA TGTGCCAGCAGCTTAGAGGGGTATGTTGAAGCTTTCTTT.

This chain links TRBV7-3 with TRBJ2-5; no reliable D call. The germline gives CDR1 SGHTA, CDR2 FQGTGA. V was pared by 5 bases and J by 1 base, with 8 bases between. This CDR3 region has 13 residues. The CDR3 coding sequence is TGTGCCAGCAGCAAACAGACCCAAGAGACCCAGTACTTC. Its protein product is CASSKQTQETQYF.

The genes are TRBV7-2 and TRBJ2-7, with 9 bases fitting TRBD1. Trimming cost V 4 bases and J 11 bases; bases outside gene matches: 9. This CDR3 region has 13 residues. Germline V gene lookup returns CDR1 SGHTA and CDR2 FQGNSA. CDR3 in amino acids: CASSSGTQGAEYF. Written as DNA, the CDR3 is TGTGCCAGCAGCTCGGGGACACAGGGGGCAGAGTACTTC.

The chain uses TRBV6-2 or TRBV6-3 and TRBJ1-2, with unresolved D. Trimming shortened V by 0 bases and J by 6 bases, and 5 bases separated the two germline ends. The length of the CDR3 is 12 residues. Looked up from germline, CDR1 is MNHEY and CDR2 is SVGEGT. CDR3 in DNA: TGTGCCAGCAGTTACTCGGAGGATGGCTACACCTTC. It codes for CASSYSEDGYTF.

This clone was found a few times. The rearrangement links TRBV27 to TRBJ2-7, with 7 bases lining up with TRBD1. V shed 4 bases, J shed 2 bases, and the junction held 11 bases outside the gene matches. The germline gives CDR1 MNHEY, CDR2 SMNVEV (reference sequence). The CDR3 consists of 16 residues. The CDR3 sequence: CASSSPLDRAPYEQYF. The CDR3, as DNA: TGTGCCAGCAGTTCGCCCCTCGACAGGGCCCCCTACGAGCAGTACTTC.

V and J are TRBV24-1 and TRBJ2-1, with TRBD2 matching over 8 bases. Germline lookup yields CDR1 KGHDR and CDR2 SFDVKD. This CDR3 spans 15 amino acids. The ends lost 4 bases at V and 8 bases at J; junction bases unmatched: 9. CDR3 nucleotide sequence: TGTGCCACCAGTGAGGGGGGGACTAGTAGGGATGAGCAGTTCTTC. Amino acids: CATSEGGTSRDEQFF.

This clone was found a few times. The chain carries TRBV5-1 and TRBJ1-1, with 7 bases identical to TRBD1. The germline CDR1 and CDR2 sequences are SGHRS and YFSETQ. The CDR3 runs 13 residues. Losses at the gene ends were 4 bases for V and 7 bases for J; bases not matched to a gene: 7. This CDR3 reads CASSARQGLEAFF. CDR3 bases: TGCGCCAGCAGCGCAAGACAGGGCCTTGAAGCTTTCTTT.

This rearrangement joins TRBV7-2 to TRBJ2-5, with 7 positions matching TRBD1. Germline loops: CDR1 SGHTA, CDR2 FQGNSA. CDR3 size: 14 residues. The V segment lost 5 bases and the J segment 5 bases; nucleotides outside the gene matches: 8. The CDR3, as DNA: TGTGCCAGCAGCCGTACGGGACAGAGGGAGACCCAGTACTTC. This codes for CASSRTGQRETQYF.

V usage is TRBV6-6 and J usage is TRBJ2-1; 10 bases align to TRBD2. V lost 5 bases and J lost 8; bases outside the gene matches: 3. The germline V gene has CDR1 MNHNY and CDR2 SVGAGI (reference sequence). This CDR3 spans 13 amino acids. The CDR3 DNA follows: TGTGCCAGCAGTCAGCGGGGGGGCTATGAGCAGTTCTTC. The encoded protein is CASSQRGGYEQFF.

The rearrangement joins TRBV5-4 to TRBJ2-1; perhaps TRBD2 as D (6 bases). Per the germline V gene, CDR1 is SGHNT and CDR2 is YYREEE (reference sequence). CDR3 length equals 13 residues. The V gene lost 4 bases and the J gene lost 10 bases, with 15 bases spanning the gap. In DNA form, the CDR3 reads TGTGCCAGCAGCGGACCTCAGGGAGGCGAGCAGTTCTTC. This sequence encodes CASSGPQGGEQFF.

This chain links TRBV25-1 with TRBJ1-5; 7 bases line up with TRBD1. Trimming at V came to 2 bases and at J to 7 bases, leaving 8 bases not matched to a gene. The CDR3 length is 15 residues. CDR1 is MGHDK and CDR2 is SYGVNS in the germline V gene. CDR3 amino acids: CASSEPGGSGQPQHF. For the CDR3, the DNA is TGTGCCAGCAGTGAACCAGGGGGGTCCGGGCAGCCCCAGCATTTT.

The V and J genes are TRBV5-6 and TRBJ1-2; 9 nucleotides match TRBD1. This CDR3 is built from 16 residues. Losses at the gene ends were 3 bases for V and 4 bases for J; bases not matched to a gene: 10. The germline V gene encodes CDR1 SGHDT and CDR2 YYEEEE. The CDR3 loop reads CASSYSLGQGSYGYTF. DNA for the CDR3: TGTGCCAGCAGCTACTCCCTAGGACAGGGGAGCTATGGCTACACCTTC. Full variable domain (missing parts from reference TRBV5-6 and TRBJ1-2): DAGVTQSPTHLIKTRGQQVTLRCSPKSGHDTVSWYQQALGQGPQFIFQYYEEEERQRGNFPDRFSGHQFPNYSSELNVNALLLGDSALYLCASSYSLGQGSYGYTFGSGTRLTVV.

The genes are TRBV29-1 and TRBJ2-5; a weak D match, TRBD2 (5 bases). The CDR3 extends over 13 amino acids. Trimming stripped 6 bases from V and 4 bases from J, with 15 bases between. The germline V gene encodes CDR1 SQVTM and CDR2 ANQGSEA. In DNA form, the CDR3 reads TGCAGCGTCTTGCGGGTTGGGGTAGAGACCCAGTACTTC. Its protein is CSVLRVGVETQYF.

This clone was observed a few times. The chain recombines TRBV2 with TRBJ2-7, with D possibly matching TRBD2 (6 bases). Trimming took 5 bases from V and 7 from J, leaving 15 bases between them. The CDR3 consists of 13 residues. Germline values: CDR1 SNHLY, CDR2 FYNNEI. CDR3 sequence: CASSTAPGGEQYF. CDR3 in DNA: TGTGCCAGCAGTACAGCCCCCGGGGGTGAGCAGTACTTC. Combining the CDR3 with reference TRBV2 and TRBJ2-7 gives the whole variable domain EPEVTQTPSHQVTQMGQEVILRCVPISNHLYFYWYRQILGQKVEFLVSFYNNEISEKSEIFDDQFSVERPDGSNFTLKIRSTKLEDSAMYFCASSTAPGGEQYFGPGTRLTVT.

V and J are TRBV7-3 and TRBJ2-5; D might be TRBD2 (6 bases). CDR3 length: 15 residues. Per the germline V gene, CDR1 is SGHTA and CDR2 is FQGTGA. Trimming took off 5 bases at V and 4 bases at J, with 17 bases between the two ends. The CDR3 loop reads CASSQGNLGGETQYF. CDR3 DNA sequence: TGTGCCAGCAGCCAGGGTAACCTGGGAGGAGAGACCCAGTACTTC.